Listed here are 5 T cell receptor beta chains from one sample, sequenced in a study of T-cell memory formation after mild COVID-19. In TCRdb, the 5' RACE reads were re-called with MiXCR into one record per CDR3 protein. Here the sample spans about 240,000 distinct CDR3 sequences, approximately 9% being singletons. The material sequenced was PBMCs or a T cell subset sorted from them (not recorded which). The source is a man between 18 and 29 years old who had mild COVID-19 (a few samples of this study predate the infection). Cell type and time point are not known.

This clonotype has just a few counts. The rearrangement links TRBV19 to TRBJ1-6; no firm D call. V lost 1 base and J lost 1, with 5 bases in between. The length of the CDR3 is 15 residues. CDR1 is LNHDA, CDR2 SQIVND, per germline (reference sequence). Here the CDR3 DNA reads TGTGCCAGTAGTATAGGAGCGTCCTATAATTCACCCCTCCACTTT. The encoded protein is CASSIGASYNSPLHF.

The rearrangement links TRBV7-9 to TRBJ2-2, with 7 bases lining up with TRBD1. Losses at the gene ends were 10 bases for V and 5 bases for J; bases not matched to a gene: 7. The germline gives CDR1 SEHNR, CDR2 FQNEAQ (reference sequence). This CDR3 has 13 residues. The CDR3 coding sequence is TGTGCCACCCGAGAGGGGGCAACCGGGGAGCTGTTTTTT. This gives the protein CATREGATGELFF.

The gene calls are TRBV4-3 and TRBJ1-3; 7 bases match TRBD1. In germline, CDR1 is LGHNA, CDR2 YSLEER. V was pared by 4 bases and J by 8 bases, with 8 bases of the junction left unmatched. The CDR3 loop spans 14 amino acids. The CDR3, as DNA: TGCGCCAGCAGCCCGGGACAGCAATATGACACCATATATTTT. The encoded protein is CASSPGQQYDTIYF.

J is TRBJ2-5 and V is TRBV6-6, with D tentatively TRBD1 or TRBD2 (6 bases each). Trimming pared 1 base from V and 5 bases from J, leaving 11 bases between. Germline-derived CDR1 and CDR2 are MNHNY and SVGAGI (reference sequence). The CDR3 has 14 amino acids. The CDR3 sequence: CASSYFGGHETQYF. In DNA, the CDR3 is TGTGCCAGCAGTTACTTTGGGGGGCACGAGACCCAGTACTTC.

J is TRBJ1-6 and V is TRBV11-2; 9 nucleotides line up with TRBD1. Germline V lookup: CDR1 SGHAT, CDR2 FQNNGV. The length of the CDR3 is 16 residues. After removal of 5 bases from V and 5 bases from J, the junction contained 7 bases not matched to a gene. The CDR3 sequence: CASSAGTGLNNSPLHF. DNA of the CDR3: TGTGCCAGCAGCGCCGGGACAGGGTTGAATAATTCACCCCTCCACTTT.